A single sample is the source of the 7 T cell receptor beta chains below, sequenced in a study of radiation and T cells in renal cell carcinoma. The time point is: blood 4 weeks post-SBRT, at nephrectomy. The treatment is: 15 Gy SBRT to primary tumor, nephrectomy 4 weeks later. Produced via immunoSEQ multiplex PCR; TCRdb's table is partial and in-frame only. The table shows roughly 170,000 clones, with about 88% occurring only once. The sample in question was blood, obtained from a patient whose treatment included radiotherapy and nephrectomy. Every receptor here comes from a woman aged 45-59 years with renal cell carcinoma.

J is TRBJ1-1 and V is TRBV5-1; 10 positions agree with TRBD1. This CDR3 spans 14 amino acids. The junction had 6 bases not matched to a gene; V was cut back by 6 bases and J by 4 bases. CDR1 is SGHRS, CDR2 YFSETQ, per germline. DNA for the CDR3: TGCGCCAGCACGACAGGGGGCGGCCCCACTGAAGCTTTCTTT. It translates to CASTTGGGPTEAFF.

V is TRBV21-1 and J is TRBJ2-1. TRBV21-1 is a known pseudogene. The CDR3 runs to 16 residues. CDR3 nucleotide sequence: TGTGCCAGCAGCAAAAGTAGGGATTGTGCCTACAATGAGCAGTTCTTC. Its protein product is CASSKSRDCAYNEQFF.

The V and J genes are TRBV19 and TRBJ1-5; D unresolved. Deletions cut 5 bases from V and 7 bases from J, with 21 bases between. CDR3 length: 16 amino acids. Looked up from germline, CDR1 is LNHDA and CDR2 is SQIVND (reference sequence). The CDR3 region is CASSPPFEGGVQPQHF. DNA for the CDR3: TGTGCCAGTAGTCCGCCCTTTGAGGGTGGAGTGCAGCCCCAGCATTTT.

The CDR3: CASSPRLNHGYTF. In DNA, the CDR3 is TGTGCCAGCAGTCCTCGACTAAATCATGGCTACACCTTC. This chain links TRBV27 with TRBJ1-2; D unresolved. There are 13 residues in the CDR3. Trimming shortened V by 5 bases and J by 6 bases, and 13 bases separated the two germline ends. Per germline, CDR1 MNHEY and CDR2 SMNVEV (reference sequence).

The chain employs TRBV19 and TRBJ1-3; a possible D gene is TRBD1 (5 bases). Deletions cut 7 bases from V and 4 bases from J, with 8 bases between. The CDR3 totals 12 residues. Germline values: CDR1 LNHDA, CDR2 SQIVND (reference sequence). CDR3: CASKGLGNTIYF. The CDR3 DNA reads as TGTGCCAGTAAGGGGCTCGGAAACACCATATATTTT.

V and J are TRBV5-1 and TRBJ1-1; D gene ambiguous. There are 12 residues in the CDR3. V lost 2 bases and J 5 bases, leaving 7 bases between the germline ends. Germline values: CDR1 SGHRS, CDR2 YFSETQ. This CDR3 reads CASSLTQTEAFF. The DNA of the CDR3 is TGCGCCAGCAGCTTAACACAGACTGAAGCTTTCTTT.

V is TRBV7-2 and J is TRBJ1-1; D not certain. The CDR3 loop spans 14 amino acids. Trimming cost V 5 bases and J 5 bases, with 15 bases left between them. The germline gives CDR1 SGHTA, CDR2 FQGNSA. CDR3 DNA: TGTGCCAGCAGCCGGGAGGTAGGGAGGACTGAAGCTTTCTTT. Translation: CASSREVGRTEAFF.